The entry below describes one T cell receptor (beta chain). What it binds is unknown. Trimming stripped 0 bases from V and 5 bases from J, with 12 bases between. CDR1 is SGHRS, CDR2 YFSETQ, per germline. The length of the CDR3 is 15 residues. These data come from a study of cytomegalovirus exposure and HLA in healthy donors. This table comes from immunoSEQ multiplex PCR, and its TCRdb copy is limited to in-frame clones, with some not included. The sample contains some 140,000 clones, about 82% of which appear only once. Points from the study as a whole: The study flagged roughly 160 TCR beta chains as cytomegalovirus-associated. Most TCR sequences showed up rarely, but some public TCRs showed up in many donors.

The sequencing sample was made of PBMCs. This rearrangement joins TRBV5-1 to TRBJ2-1, with D possibly matching TRBD2 (6 bases). This TCR came from a human donor in good health. The CDR3 reads CASSLGGTGDNEQFF. In DNA form, the CDR3 reads TGCGCCAGCAGCTTGGGAGGGACTGGGGACAATGAGCAGTTCTTC.